This TCR beta chain emerged from a study of beta chain features in type 1 diabetes. Study context: Healthy donors resembled patients in age, gender and cell yields.

Concerning this clone: No antigen is known for it.

CDR1 MRHNA and CDR2 SNTAGT come from the germline V gene. Trimming cost V 4 bases and J 1 base; bases outside gene matches: 1. This CDR3 has 15 residues. Study-level results: Researchers reported that naive, central memory and Treg TCRB repertoires appeared more similar in patients than in healthy donors. Cells that show high TCR expression could be over-represented by cDNA sequencing.

What was sequenced were expressed TCRB transcripts, since all of the isolated RNA had been reverse transcribed. The table came from immunoSEQ multiplex PCR; TCRdb's copy has only in-frame clones and leaves some out. The top ten hold approximately 1.5% of the sample, which has 130,000 to 150,000 clones, less than 9% seen once. This clonotype originated in a woman aged 30 to 39 in good health. V gene TRBV6-4 combines with J gene TRBJ2-3; the match to TRBD2 covers 11 bases. The sequencing input was central memory CD4+ T cells from blood. DNA of the CDR3: TGTGCCAGCAGTGTGGGACTAGCGGGCACAGATACGCAGTATTTT. Translation: CASSVGLAGTDTQYF.